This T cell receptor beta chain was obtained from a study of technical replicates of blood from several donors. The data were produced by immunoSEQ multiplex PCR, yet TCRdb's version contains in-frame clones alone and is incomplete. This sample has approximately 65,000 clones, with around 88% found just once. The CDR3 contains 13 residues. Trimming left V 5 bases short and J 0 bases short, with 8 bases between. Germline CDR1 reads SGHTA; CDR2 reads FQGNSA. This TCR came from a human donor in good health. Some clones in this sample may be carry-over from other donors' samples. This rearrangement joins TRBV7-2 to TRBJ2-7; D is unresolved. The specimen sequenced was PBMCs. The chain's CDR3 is CASSPYSSYEQYF. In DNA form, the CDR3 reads TGTGCCAGCAGCCCGTACTCCTCCTACGAGCAGTACTTC.